Following are 23 T cell receptor beta chains from one sample sequenced in a study of cytomegalovirus exposure and HLA in healthy donors. The PCR was carried out with 60 Vbeta primers and 13 Jbeta primers. Assay: immunoSEQ multiplex PCR; the TCRdb copy retains only in-frame clones and omits some. The listing records fewer than 200,000 clones. Sequencing used PBMCs. The receptors stem from a man aged 25-45 years in good health and CMV-seronegative.

The genes are TRBV5-1 and TRBJ2-5; a weak D match, TRBD1 (6 bases). The CDR3 length is 12 residues. Germline V lookup: CDR1 SGHRS, CDR2 YFSETQ. V was shortened by 2 bases and J by 4 bases, with 6 bases between the two germline ends. The DNA for the CDR3 is TGCGCCAGCAGCTTACAGGGAGAGACCCAGTACTTC. This encodes CASSLQGETQYF.

The V and J genes are TRBV2 and TRBJ2-1, with unresolved D. Trimming removed 2 bases at V and 6 bases at J, with 8 bases between. CDR3 length: 13 amino acids. From germline, CDR1 is SNHLY and CDR2 FYNNEI. This CDR3 reads CASSELEANEQFF. The CDR3 nucleotides are TGTGCCAGCAGTGAATTAGAGGCCAATGAGCAGTTCTTC.

The chain links TRBV7-2 to TRBJ2-5; unclear D gene. The closer fit of TRBJ2-7 to the DNA end suggests the J call may be wrong. The germline gives CDR1 SGHTA, CDR2 FQGNSA. This CDR3 contains 16 residues. CDR3 in DNA: TGTGCCAGCAGCTTGGCCACCGCCCTAGACTCCTACGAGCAGTACTTC. Translated, it gives CASSLATALDSYEQYF.

The chain recombines TRBV5-1 with TRBJ2-5, with TRBD2 matching over 14 bases. V dropped 3 bases and J dropped 2; count of bases not matched to a gene: 6. This CDR3 has 17 residues. The germline gives CDR1 SGHRS, CDR2 YFSETQ. In nucleotides, the CDR3 is TGCGCCAGCAGCTCCCCGCGACTAGCGGGAGGGCAAGAGACCCAGTACTTC. Protein product: CASSSPRLAGGQETQYF.

The gene calls are TRBV28 and TRBJ1-4; a weak D match, TRBD1 (5 bases). From germline, CDR1 is MDHEN and CDR2 SYDVKM. The CDR3 sequence is 16 residues long. V was clipped by 3 bases and J by 8 bases, with 19 bases between them. The CDR3, as DNA: TGTGCCAGCAGTTTTCGGGGGGGGGAGGCACGGGAAAAACTGTTTTTT. Protein: CASSFRGGEAREKLFF.

V gene TRBV30 combines with J gene TRBJ1-1, with TRBD1 matching over 9 bases. Germline-derived CDR1 and CDR2 are GTSNPN and SVGIG (reference sequence). The length of the CDR3 is 12 residues. Germline trimming cut 7 bases from V and 7 bases from J; bases unmatched to any gene: 7. CDR3 bases: TGTGCCTTGGAACAGGGGGCGATTGAAGCTTTCTTT. Translation gives CALEQGAIEAFF.

V gene TRBV7-2 combines with J gene TRBJ2-1, with D possibly matching TRBD2 (5 bases). Trimming took 1 base from V and 8 from J, leaving 15 bases between them. CDR1 and CDR2 (germline): SGHTA, FQGNSA. CDR3 length equals 15 residues. The CDR3 sequence: CASSLGLIGSDEQFF. CDR3 nucleotide sequence: TGTGCCAGCAGCTTAGGTCTAATAGGGAGTGATGAGCAGTTCTTC.

The rearrangement joins TRBV30 to TRBJ2-6; 8 bases align to TRBD1. The CDR3 is 18 residues long. V shed 2 bases and J 4 bases; nucleotides not matched to a gene: 13. Germline V gene data show CDR1 as GTSNPN and CDR2 as SVGIG (reference sequence). The CDR3 region is CAWSKTEQGVWGANVLTF. The CDR3 DNA is TGTGCCTGGAGTAAGACCGAACAGGGGGTATGGGGGGCCAACGTCCTGACTTTC. Full variable domain (outside the CDR3, taken from reference TRBV30 and TRBJ2-6): SQTIHQWPATLVQPVGSPLSLECTVEGTSNPNLYWYRQAAGRGLQLLFYSVGIGQISSEVPQNLSASRPQDRQFILSSKKLLLSDSGFYLCAWSKTEQGVWGANVLTFGAGSRLTVL.

This chain connects TRBV7-9 to TRBJ1-1; a weak D match, TRBD1 (5 bases). The germline V gene has CDR1 SEHNR and CDR2 FQNEAQ (reference sequence). V was pared by 2 bases and J by 1 base, with 8 bases between. This CDR3 contains 14 residues. Here the CDR3 reads CASSLQGGNTEAFF. The CDR3 nucleotides read TGTGCCAGCAGCTTACAGGGAGGGAACACTGAAGCTTTCTTT.

The genes are TRBV30 and TRBJ2-5; D is unclear. With the DNA end fitting TRBJ2-7 better, the J assignment may be wrong. CDR3 length: 13 amino acids. Per germline, CDR1 GTSNPN and CDR2 SVGIG (reference sequence). This CDR3 reads CAWNLGLNYEQYF. The CDR3 DNA reads TGTGCCTGGAACCTCGGGTTAAACTACGAGCAGTACTTC.

The chain links TRBV19 to TRBJ1-2, with a tentative D call TRBD1 (5 bases). The CDR3 runs to 13 residues. Germline loops: CDR1 LNHDA, CDR2 SQIVND (reference sequence). V was shortened by 6 bases and J by 3 bases, with 11 bases between the two germline ends. CDR3 sequence reads: CASSLTGYYGYTF. For the CDR3, the DNA is TGTGCCAGTAGCCTTACAGGTTACTATGGCTACACCTTC.

The chain employs TRBV5-1 and TRBJ2-1; D is possibly TRBD1 (7 bases). The germline V gene encodes CDR1 SGHRS and CDR2 YFSETQ. Trimming took 6 bases from V and 10 from J, leaving 23 bases between them. This CDR3 is built from 15 residues. The CDR3: CASIQGEAPGREQFF. CDR3 nucleotide sequence: TGCGCCAGCATCCAGGGGGAGGCGCCGGGTCGCGAGCAGTTCTTC.

The V and J genes are TRBV10-1 and TRBJ2-3, with D tentatively TRBD1 (5 bases). The length of the CDR3 is 15 residues. V was shortened by 4 bases and J by 2 bases, with 13 bases between the two germline ends. CDR1 is WNHNN and CDR2 is SYGVQD in the germline V gene (reference sequence). CDR3 nucleotide sequence: TGCGCCAGCAGTGCGACCGACAGCTTCACAGATACGCAGTATTTT. It yields the protein CASSATDSFTDTQYF.

The V call is TRBV28, the J call TRBJ1-5; D perhaps matches TRBD1 (5 bases). CDR3 length equals 16 residues. The V end was cut by 7 bases, the J end by 2 bases, with 18 bases between. Germline V gene lookup returns CDR1 MDHEN and CDR2 SYDVKM. CDR3 amino acids: CASTLRGTRGNQPQHF. The CDR3 coding sequence is TGTGCCAGCACCCTTCGGGGGACCCGCGGCAATCAGCCCCAGCATTTT.

The rearrangement uses TRBV6-6 and TRBJ2-2; D is ambiguous. Looked up from germline, CDR1 is MNHNY and CDR2 is SVGAGI (reference sequence). Trimming cost V 7 bases and J 1 base, with 7 bases left between them. This CDR3 has 13 amino acids. For the CDR3, the DNA is TGTGCCAGCATTAAACAGAACACCGGGGAGCTGTTTTTT. Translating it yields CASIKQNTGELFF.

The CDR3 loop reads CASSVDRGNYGYTF. Here the CDR3 DNA reads TGTGCCAGCAGCGTAGATAGGGGGAACTATGGCTACACCTTC. This chain links TRBV9 with TRBJ1-2, with a tentative D call TRBD1 (6 bases). The CDR3 contains 14 residues. Germline V lookup: CDR1 SGDLS, CDR2 YYNGEE. Trimming cost V 0 bases and J 2 bases, with 8 bases left between them.

The chain carries TRBV9 and TRBJ1-5, with unresolved D. CDR1 and CDR2 from the germline V gene are SGDLS and YYNGEE. V lost 0 bases to trimming and J lost 6 bases, with 16 bases between them. There are 16 residues in the CDR3. DNA of the CDR3: TGTGCCAGCAGCGTAGACTCGGGTTTTATAGGTCAGCCCCAGCATTTT. Its protein is CASSVDSGFIGQPQHF.

The rearrangement links TRBV5-1 to TRBJ2-7, with D perhaps TRBD1 (5 bases). CDR1 and CDR2 (germline): SGHRS, YFSETQ. With 0 bases removed from V and 4 bases from J, the gap between germline ends came to 14 bases. The CDR3 sequence is 15 residues long. CDR3 residues: CASSLESGRYYEQYF. For the CDR3, the DNA is TGCGCCAGCAGCTTGGAGTCAGGGCGGTATTACGAGCAGTACTTC.

The chain uses TRBV10-3 and TRBJ1-1; 7 bases match TRBD1. The trim removed 6 bases at V and 6 bases at J, leaving 7 bases unmatched. This CDR3 has 13 amino acids. The germline CDR1 and CDR2 sequences are ENHRY and SYGVKD. CDR3 coding DNA: TGTGCCATCAGCGATCAGGGGGGTGCTGAAGCTTTCTTT. Protein: CAISDQGGAEAFF.

This chain links TRBV4-2 with TRBJ1-4; D possibly corresponds to TRBD1 (5 bases). This CDR3 has 15 residues. With 0 bases removed from V and 8 bases from J, the gap between germline ends came to 13 bases. Per the germline V gene, CDR1 is LGHNA and CDR2 is YNFKEQ. CDR3 nucleotides: TGTGCCAGCAGCCAAGATGGGGCAGAGGTAGAAAAACTGTTTTTT. Amino acids: CASSQDGAEVEKLFF.

The chain joins TRBV29-1 to TRBJ2-7; TRBD2 agrees at 11 bases. The CDR3 sequence is 16 residues long. J lost 0 bases, V lost 3 bases, and 7 bases had no gene match. Germline V CDR1 and CDR2: SQVTM, ANQGSEA. CDR3 sequence: CSVDAGTSGFSYEQYF. CDR3 nucleotide sequence: TGCAGCGTTGATGCCGGGACTAGCGGATTCTCCTACGAGCAGTACTTC.

The genes are TRBV11-2 and TRBJ2-7; 10 bases map to TRBD2. From germline, CDR1 is SGHAT and CDR2 FQNNGV. V was clipped by 5 bases and J by 4 bases; unmatched bases: 17. The CDR3 covers 18 residues. CDR3 residues: CASSPISRVAGGTYEQYF. The CDR3 bases are TGTGCCAGCAGCCCAATTTCTCGAGTAGCGGGAGGAACGTACGAGCAGTACTTC.

This chain connects TRBV11-2 to TRBJ2-7, with 9 positions matching TRBD1. The CDR3 has 15 amino acids. Trimming at V came to 4 bases and at J to 0 bases, leaving 4 bases not matched to a gene. Germline CDR1 SGHAT, CDR2 FQNNGV. The CDR3 bases are TGTGCCAGCAGCTCCCGGACAGGGGCCTCCTACGAGCAGTACTTC. Its protein product is CASSSRTGASYEQYF.